The rows below give T cell receptor beta chains drawn from one sample of a study of T cells in localized non-small cell lung cancer. Assay: immunoSEQ multiplex PCR; the TCRdb copy retains only in-frame clones and omits some. The sample yields tens of thousands of clones, 78% seen once. This sample comprised peripheral blood, obtained before any cancer treatment. The source of these receptors is a male donor older than 55 with stage II squamous cell lung carcinoma. Both conserved end residues are part of each CDR3. Each record gives: clone size, V gene, J gene, D gene, CDR3 DNA, CDR3 protein. D genes are given only for firm matches. Clone size, where shown, is once, few, many, or a class for clones that have expanded.

abundance: .
v_gene: TRBV2
j_gene: TRBJ1-2
d_gene: .
CDR3nt: TGTGCCAGCAGTGAAATAGAGGGGAACTATGGCTACACCTTC
CDR3aa: CASSEIEGNYGYTF

abundance: .
v_gene: TRBV11-3
j_gene: TRBJ1-1
d_gene: TRBD1
CDR3nt: TGTGCCAGCAGCTTCTACAGGGGTGAAGCTTTCTTT
CDR3aa: CASSFYRGEAFF

abundance: .
v_gene: TRBV29-1
j_gene: TRBJ2-7
d_gene: TRBD1
CDR3nt: TGCAGCGTTGAAGTAGTGGGACAGGGGTCCTACGAGCAGTACTTC
CDR3aa: CSVEVVGQGSYEQYF

abundance: .
v_gene: TRBV2
j_gene: TRBJ2-7
d_gene: TRBD2
CDR3nt: TGTGCCAGCAGTGAAGGCGGGGGACCTACCTACGAGCAGTACTTC
CDR3aa: CASSEGGGPTYEQYF

abundance: once
v_gene: TRBV27
j_gene: TRBJ1-5
d_gene: TRBD1
CDR3nt: TGTGCCAGCAGCCCGACAGGGGGGAATCAGCCCCAGCATTTT
CDR3aa: CASSPTGGNQPQHF

abundance: .
v_gene: TRBV27
j_gene: TRBJ2-3
d_gene: TRBD1
CDR3nt: TGTGCCAGCCGGGCGGCAGGGGGCTCAGATACGCAGTATTTT
CDR3aa: CASRAAGGSDTQYF

abundance: medium-sized
v_gene: TRBV19
j_gene: TRBJ1-2
d_gene: .
CDR3nt: TGTGCCAGTAGTATAGATCGAAGTACCGGAAGGCACACCTTC
CDR3aa: CASSIDRSTGRHTF

abundance: once
v_gene: TRBV5-6
j_gene: TRBJ1-1
d_gene: .
CDR3nt: TGTGCCAGCAGCTTGACAGGTGTGAACACTGAAGCTTTCTTT
CDR3aa: CASSLTGVNTEAFF

abundance: .
v_gene: TRBV30
j_gene: TRBJ1-1
d_gene: TRBD1
CDR3nt: TGTGCCTGGAGCCACCTCCAGGGGGCGCGGACTGAAGCTTTCTTT
CDR3aa: CAWSHLQGARTEAFF

abundance: .
v_gene: TRBV10-1
j_gene: TRBJ2-5
d_gene: .
CDR3nt: TGCGCCAGCAGGGCCCCAGGGGAAGAGACCCAGTACTTC
CDR3aa: CASRAPGEETQYF

abundance: once
v_gene: TRBV5-1
j_gene: TRBJ2-5
d_gene: .
CDR3nt: TGCGCCAGCAGCTTGTTAGGTCAAGAGACCCAGTACTTC
CDR3aa: CASSLLGQETQYF

abundance: .
v_gene: TRBV29-1
j_gene: TRBJ1-1
d_gene: TRBD1
CDR3nt: TGCAGCGTTGACGAGGGGGCTAGGAACACTGAAGCTTTCTTT
CDR3aa: CSVDEGARNTEAFF

abundance: .
v_gene: TRBV11-2
j_gene: TRBJ1-6
d_gene: .
CDR3nt: TGTGCCAGCACCTCCGAGGGGAATTCACCCCTCCACTTT
CDR3aa: CASTSEGNSPLHF

abundance: .
v_gene: TRBV6-5
j_gene: TRBJ1-2
d_gene: .
CDR3nt: TGTGCCAGCAGTTACGGGGGTCTCGGCGCCTATGGCTACACCTTC
CDR3aa: CASSYGGLGAYGYTF

abundance: .
v_gene: TRBV2
j_gene: TRBJ1-2
d_gene: .
CDR3nt: TGTGCCAGCAGTGAAGGGATTCTTTATGGCTACACCTTC
CDR3aa: CASSEGILYGYTF

abundance: .
v_gene: TRBV11-2
j_gene: TRBJ2-1
d_gene: .
CDR3nt: TGTGCCAGCAGCTCGATCCAAAATAGCAGGGAGCAGTTCTTC
CDR3aa: CASSSIQNSREQFF

abundance: .
v_gene: TRBV16
j_gene: TRBJ1-5
d_gene: TRBD1
CDR3nt: TGTGCCAGCAGCCATTCCGGACGGACAGGCGTTAGCAATCAGCCCCAGCATTTT
CDR3aa: CASSHSGRTGVSNQPQHF

abundance: .
v_gene: TRBV7-2
j_gene: TRBJ2-2
d_gene: .
CDR3nt: TGTGCCAGCAGCCCCCATACAGGGTCCGGGGAGCTGTTTTTT
CDR3aa: CASSPHTGSGELFF

abundance: .
v_gene: TRBV6-1
j_gene: TRBJ2-3
d_gene: .
CDR3nt: TGTGCCAGCAGTGAATCTCCGGGCCTAATAATCACAGATACGCAGTATTTT
CDR3aa: CASSESPGLIITDTQYF

abundance: .
v_gene: TRBV7-8
j_gene: TRBJ2-3
d_gene: .
CDR3nt: TGTGCCAGCAGCTCCCGCGACTCCCCACTGGTGGATACGCAGTATTTT
CDR3aa: CASSSRDSPLVDTQYF

abundance: .
v_gene: TRBV5-6
j_gene: TRBJ2-7
d_gene: TRBD1
CDR3nt: TGTGCCAGCAGCCTACCGGGACAGGGAGCCTACGAGCAGTACTTC
CDR3aa: CASSLPGQGAYEQYF

abundance: .
v_gene: TRBV30
j_gene: TRBJ2-7
d_gene: TRBD1
CDR3nt: TGTGCCTGGACCTCCGGGACAGGGCTCTACGAGCAGTACTTC
CDR3aa: CAWTSGTGLYEQYF

abundance: .
v_gene: TRBV7-2
j_gene: TRBJ1-4
d_gene: .
CDR3nt: TGTGCCAGCAGCTTAGTGCGCAGGGCGGAGGAAAAACTGTTTTTT
CDR3aa: CASSLVRRAEEKLFF

abundance: .
v_gene: TRBV5-4
j_gene: TRBJ2-1
d_gene: TRBD1
CDR3nt: TGTGCCAGCAGCACCGGACAGGGGGCTTACAATGAGCAGTTCTTC
CDR3aa: CASSTGQGAYNEQFF

abundance: few
v_gene: TRBV2
j_gene: TRBJ1-3
d_gene: .
CDR3nt: TGTGCCGGGGGGAGGGCCGTCTCTGGAAACACCATATATTTT
CDR3aa: CAGGRAVSGNTIYF

abundance: few
v_gene: TRBV5-4
j_gene: TRBJ2-7
d_gene: TRBD2
CDR3nt: TGTGCCAGCAGCGGGAGGGTAGCGGGGTTCTACGAGCAGTACTTC
CDR3aa: CASSGRVAGFYEQYF

abundance: once
v_gene: TRBV5-1
j_gene: TRBJ2-1
d_gene: TRBD2
CDR3nt: TGCGCCAGCAGAGGACTAGCGGGAGGGCCGGACAATGAGCAGTTCTTC
CDR3aa: CASRGLAGGPDNEQFF

abundance: .
v_gene: TRBV29-1
j_gene: TRBJ1-5
d_gene: TRBD1
CDR3nt: TGCAGCGTTATCACCGGGACAGGAAATCAGCCCCAGCATTTT
CDR3aa: CSVITGTGNQPQHF

abundance: few
v_gene: TRBV7-8
j_gene: TRBJ2-4
d_gene: .
CDR3nt: TGTGCCAGCAGCACCGCTACAGACCTAGCCAAAAACATTCAGTACTTC
CDR3aa: CASSTATDLAKNIQYF

abundance: .
v_gene: TRBV12-5
j_gene: TRBJ2-2
d_gene: .
CDR3nt: TGTGCTAGTGGTTTCCTGGACAGCTCGAACACCGGGGAGCTGTTTTTT
CDR3aa: CASGFLDSSNTGELFF

abundance: once
v_gene: TRBV21-1
j_gene: TRBJ2-1
d_gene: .
CDR3nt: TGTGCCAGCAGCAAAACCCGGTGGCTAGCTATCTACAATGAGCAGTTCTTC
CDR3aa: CASSKTRWLAIYNEQFF

abundance: .
v_gene: TRBV6-1
j_gene: TRBJ1-5
d_gene: .
CDR3nt: TGTGCCAGCAGCTTAGGCAATCAGCCCCAGCATTTT
CDR3aa: CASSLGNQPQHF

abundance: many
v_gene: TRBV11-1
j_gene: TRBJ1-1
d_gene: .
CDR3nt: TGTGCCAGCAGCTCCGGGTCGCGGGCTTTCTTT
CDR3aa: CASSSGSRAFF

abundance: .
v_gene: TRBV11-2
j_gene: TRBJ1-3
d_gene: TRBD1
CDR3nt: TGTGCCAGCAGCTTAGGCCGCCACACAGGGGGCTTTGGAAACACCATATATTTT
CDR3aa: CASSLGRHTGGFGNTIYF

abundance: few
v_gene: TRBV14
j_gene: TRBJ1-2
d_gene: .
CDR3nt: TGTGCCAGCAGCCACAGGGATTACTATGGCTACACCTTC
CDR3aa: CASSHRDYYGYTF

abundance: .
v_gene: TRBV2
j_gene: TRBJ2-7
d_gene: TRBD1
CDR3nt: TGTGCCAGCAGTGTTGGACAGGGCAGGGAGCAGTACTTC
CDR3aa: CASSVGQGREQYF

abundance: .
v_gene: TRBV25-1
j_gene: TRBJ2-3
d_gene: .
CDR3nt: TGTGCCAGCAGTGCCCGACCCGGGGGACCCACAGATACGCAGTATTTT
CDR3aa: CASSARPGGPTDTQYF